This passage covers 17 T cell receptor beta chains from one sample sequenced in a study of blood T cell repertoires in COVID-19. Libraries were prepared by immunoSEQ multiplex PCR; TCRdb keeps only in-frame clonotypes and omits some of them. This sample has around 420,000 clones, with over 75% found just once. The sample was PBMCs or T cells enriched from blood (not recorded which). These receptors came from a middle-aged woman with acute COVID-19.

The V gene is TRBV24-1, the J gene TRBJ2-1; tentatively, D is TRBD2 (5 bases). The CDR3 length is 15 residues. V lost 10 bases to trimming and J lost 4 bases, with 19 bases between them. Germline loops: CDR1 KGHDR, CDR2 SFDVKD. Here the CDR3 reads CATGGRPAAYNEQFF. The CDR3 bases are TGTGCCACGGGCGGGCGTCCTGCCGCTTACAATGAGCAGTTCTTC.

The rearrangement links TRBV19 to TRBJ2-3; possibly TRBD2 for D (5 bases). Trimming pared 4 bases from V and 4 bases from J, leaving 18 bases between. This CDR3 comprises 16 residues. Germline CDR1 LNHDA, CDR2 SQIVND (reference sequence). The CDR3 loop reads CASSNLGTRGADTQYF. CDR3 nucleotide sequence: TGTGCCAGTAGTAACCTCGGTACACGGGGTGCAGATACGCAGTATTTT.

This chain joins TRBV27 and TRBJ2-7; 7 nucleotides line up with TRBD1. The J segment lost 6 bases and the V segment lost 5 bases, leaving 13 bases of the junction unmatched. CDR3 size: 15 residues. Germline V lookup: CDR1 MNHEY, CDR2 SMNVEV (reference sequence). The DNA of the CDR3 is TGTGCCAGCAGTACCTGGGACAGCGGACTTAGCGAGCAGTACTTC. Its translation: CASSTWDSGLSEQYF.

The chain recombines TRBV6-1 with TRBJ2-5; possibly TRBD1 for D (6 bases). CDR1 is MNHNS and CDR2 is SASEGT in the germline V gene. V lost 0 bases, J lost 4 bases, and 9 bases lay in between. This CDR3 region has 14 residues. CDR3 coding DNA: TGTGCCAGCAGTGAAGCAGGGACAAGAGAGACCCAGTACTTC. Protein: CASSEAGTRETQYF.

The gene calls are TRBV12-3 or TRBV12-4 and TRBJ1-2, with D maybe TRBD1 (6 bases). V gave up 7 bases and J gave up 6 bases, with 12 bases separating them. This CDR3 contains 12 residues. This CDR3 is CASTPTGHGYTF. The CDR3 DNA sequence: TGTGCCAGCACCCCCACAGGGCATGGCTACACCTTC.

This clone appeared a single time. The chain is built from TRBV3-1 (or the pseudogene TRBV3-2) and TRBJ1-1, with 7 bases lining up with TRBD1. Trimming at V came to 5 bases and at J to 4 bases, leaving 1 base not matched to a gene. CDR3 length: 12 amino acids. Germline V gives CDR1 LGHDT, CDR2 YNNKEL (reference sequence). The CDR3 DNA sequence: TGTGCCAGCAGCGACAGGGTCACTGAAGCTTTCTTT. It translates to CASSDRVTEAFF.

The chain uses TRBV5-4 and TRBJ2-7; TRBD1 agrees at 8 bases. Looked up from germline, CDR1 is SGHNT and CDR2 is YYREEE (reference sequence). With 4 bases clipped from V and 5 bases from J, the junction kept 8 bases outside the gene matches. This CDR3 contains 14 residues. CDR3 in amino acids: CASSPRQGIDEQYF. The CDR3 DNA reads TGTGCCAGCAGCCCACGACAGGGGATCGACGAGCAGTACTTC.

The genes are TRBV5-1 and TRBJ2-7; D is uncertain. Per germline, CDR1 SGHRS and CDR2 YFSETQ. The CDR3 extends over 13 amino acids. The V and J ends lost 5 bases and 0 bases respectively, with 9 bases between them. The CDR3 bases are TGCGCCAGCAGGGCCGTAAGCTCCTACGAGCAGTACTTC. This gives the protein CASRAVSSYEQYF.

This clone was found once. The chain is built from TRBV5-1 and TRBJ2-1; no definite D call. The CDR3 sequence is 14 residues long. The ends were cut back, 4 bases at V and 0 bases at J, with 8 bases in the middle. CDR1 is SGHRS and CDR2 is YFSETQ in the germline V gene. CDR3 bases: TGCGCCAGCAGCCCACGAGTCTCCTACAATGAGCAGTTCTTC. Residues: CASSPRVSYNEQFF.

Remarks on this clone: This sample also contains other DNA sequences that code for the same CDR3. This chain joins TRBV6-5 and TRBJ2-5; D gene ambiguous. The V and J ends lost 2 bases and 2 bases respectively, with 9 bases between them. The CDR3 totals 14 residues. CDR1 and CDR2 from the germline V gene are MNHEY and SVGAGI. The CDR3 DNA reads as TGTGCCAGCAGTTACGGCGGAAATCAAGAGACCCAGTACTTC. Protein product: CASSYGGNQETQYF.

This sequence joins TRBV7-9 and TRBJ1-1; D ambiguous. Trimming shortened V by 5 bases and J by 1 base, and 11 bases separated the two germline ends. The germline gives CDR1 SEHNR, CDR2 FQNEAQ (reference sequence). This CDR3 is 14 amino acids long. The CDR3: CASSTTHKNTEAFF. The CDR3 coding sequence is TGTGCCAGCAGCACCACACACAAGAACACTGAAGCTTTCTTT. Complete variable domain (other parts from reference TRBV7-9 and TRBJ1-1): DTGVSQNPRHKITKRGQNVTFRCDPISEHNRLYWYRQTLGQGPEFLTYFQNEAQLEKSRLLSDRFSAERPKGSFSTLEIQRTEQGDSAMYLCASSTTHKNTEAFFGQGTRLTVV.

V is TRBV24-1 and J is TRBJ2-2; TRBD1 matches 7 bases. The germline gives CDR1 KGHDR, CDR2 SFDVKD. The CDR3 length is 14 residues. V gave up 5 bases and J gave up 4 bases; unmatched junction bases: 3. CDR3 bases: TGTGCCACCAGTGTTACAGGGGCCACCGGGGAGCTGTTTTTT. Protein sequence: CATSVTGATGELFF.

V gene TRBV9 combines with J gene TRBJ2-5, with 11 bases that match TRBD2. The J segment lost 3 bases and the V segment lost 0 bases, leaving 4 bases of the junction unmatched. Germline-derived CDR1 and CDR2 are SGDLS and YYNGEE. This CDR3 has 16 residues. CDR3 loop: CASSVGTGLAEETQYF. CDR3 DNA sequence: TGTGCCAGCAGCGTAGGGACGGGACTAGCGGAAGAGACCCAGTACTTC.

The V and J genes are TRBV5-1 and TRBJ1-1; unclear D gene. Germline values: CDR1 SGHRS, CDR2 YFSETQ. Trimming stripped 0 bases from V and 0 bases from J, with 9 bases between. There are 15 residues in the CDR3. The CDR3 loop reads CASSLGVEVNTEAFF. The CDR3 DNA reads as TGCGCCAGCAGCTTGGGGGTCGAGGTGAACACTGAAGCTTTCTTT.

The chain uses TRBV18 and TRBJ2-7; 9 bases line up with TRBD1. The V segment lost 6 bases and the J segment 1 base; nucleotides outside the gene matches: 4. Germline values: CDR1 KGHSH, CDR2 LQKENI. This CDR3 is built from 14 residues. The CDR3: CASSSGTGSYEQYF. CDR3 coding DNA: TGTGCCAGCTCGAGCGGGACAGGGTCCTACGAGCAGTACTTC.

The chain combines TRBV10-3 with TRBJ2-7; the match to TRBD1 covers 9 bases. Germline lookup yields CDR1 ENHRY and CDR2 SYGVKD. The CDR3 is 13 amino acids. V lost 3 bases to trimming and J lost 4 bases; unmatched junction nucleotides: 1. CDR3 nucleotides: TGTGCCATCAGTGACGGACAGGGGTACGAGCAGTACTTC. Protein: CAISDGQGYEQYF.

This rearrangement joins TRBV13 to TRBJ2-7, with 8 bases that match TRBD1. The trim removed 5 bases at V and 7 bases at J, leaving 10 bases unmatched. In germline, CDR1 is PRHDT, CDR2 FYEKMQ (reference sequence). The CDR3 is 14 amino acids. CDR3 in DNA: TGTGCCAGCAGCCCTCCGGGACAGGACTGGGAGCAGTACTTC. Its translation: CASSPPGQDWEQYF.